This T cell receptor (beta chain) was sequenced for a study of cytomegalovirus exposure and HLA in healthy donors. Points from the study as a whole: A later analysis reportedly found fewer N-insertions in an Asian-associated ancestry cluster than the roughly 700-donor mean. One variant, a missense change in DCLRE1C, was linked in a later analysis to TCR beta V- and J-gene trimming.

Vbeta (60) and Jbeta (13) primers were used in the PCR. The data were produced by immunoSEQ multiplex PCR, yet TCRdb's version contains in-frame clones alone and is incomplete. The sample includes 110,000 to 150,000 clones, roughly 77% seen only once; the top ten take 2% to 2.5%. A note on this clone: Its antigen is unknown.

CDR3 length: 16 amino acids. The V gene end was trimmed by 0 bases and the J gene end by 7 bases; junction bases not matched to a gene: 7. Germline CDR1 and CDR2: SGHDN and FVKESK. The origin of this receptor is a man in his thirties or forties in good health and CMV-seronegative. The sequencing sample was made of PBMCs. The chain uses TRBV14 and TRBJ2-1, with TRBD2 matching over 9 bases. The CDR3 loop is CASSQEWLAGPNEQFF. As DNA, the CDR3 is TGTGCCAGCAGCCAAGAATGGCTAGCGGGGCCAAATGAGCAGTTCTTC.